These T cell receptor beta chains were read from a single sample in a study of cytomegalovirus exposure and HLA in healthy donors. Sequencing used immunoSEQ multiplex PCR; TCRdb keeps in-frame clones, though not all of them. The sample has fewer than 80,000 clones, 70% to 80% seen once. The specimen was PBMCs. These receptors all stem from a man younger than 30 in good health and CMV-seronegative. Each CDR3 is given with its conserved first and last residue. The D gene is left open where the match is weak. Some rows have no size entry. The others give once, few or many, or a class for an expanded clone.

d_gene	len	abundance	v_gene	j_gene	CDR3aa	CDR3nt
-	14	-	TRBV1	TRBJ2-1	CTSSQAGGYNEQFF	TGCACCAGCAGCCAAGCGGGGGGGTACAATGAGCAGTTCTTC
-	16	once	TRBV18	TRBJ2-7	CASSPTGTSSSYEQYF	TGTGCCAGCTCACCTACCGGGACTTCCAGCTCCTACGAGCAGTACTTC
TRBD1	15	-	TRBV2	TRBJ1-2	CASSEGDRGDYGYTF	TGTGCCAGCAGTGAGGGGGACAGGGGCGACTATGGCTACACCTTC
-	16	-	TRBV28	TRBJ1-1	CASSPRRGALNTEAFF	TGTGCCAGCAGTCCAAGACGGGGGGCTTTGAACACTGAAGCTTTCTTT
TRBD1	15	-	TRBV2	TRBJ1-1	CASSPEGAMNTEAFF	TGTGCCAGCAGTCCGGAGGGGGCGATGAACACTGAAGCTTTCTTT
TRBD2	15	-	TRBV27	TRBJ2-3	CASSLRRGGTDTQYF	TGTGCCAGCAGTTTACGGCGGGGGGGGACAGATACGCAGTATTTT
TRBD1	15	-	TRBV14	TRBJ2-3	CASSQLTGGTDTQYF	TGTGCCAGCAGCCAACTGACAGGGGGCACAGATACGCAGTATTTT
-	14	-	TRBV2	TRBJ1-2	CASSELGREYGYTF	TGTGCCAGCAGTGAATTGGGCAGGGAATATGGCTACACCTTC
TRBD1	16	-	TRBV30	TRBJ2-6	CAWSWGQPSGANVLTF	TGTGCCTGGAGTTGGGGACAGCCCTCTGGGGCCAACGTCCTGACTTTC
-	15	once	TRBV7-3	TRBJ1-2	CASSLVSRDDYGYTF	TGTGCCAGCAGCTTAGTCAGCAGGGATGACTATGGCTACACCTTC
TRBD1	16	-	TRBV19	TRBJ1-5	CASSIGTGQSARPQHF	TGTGCCAGTAGTATAGGGACAGGACAATCAGCTAGGCCCCAGCATTTT
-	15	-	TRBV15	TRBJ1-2	CATSGWAVGRDGYTF	TGTGCCACCAGTGGGTGGGCAGTCGGCAGGGATGGCTACACCTTC
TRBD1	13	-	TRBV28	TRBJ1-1	CASSLSGQTEAFF	TGTGCCAGCAGTTTATCGGGACAGACTGAGGCTTTCTTT
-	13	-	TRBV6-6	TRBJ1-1	CASSYEGVAEAFF	TGTGCCAGCAGTTACGAGGGGGTAGCTGAAGCTTTCTTT
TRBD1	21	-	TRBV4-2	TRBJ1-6	CASSLIQPSTGGSSYNSPLHF	TGTGCCAGCAGCCTGATCCAACCCTCGACAGGGGGGAGCTCCTATAATTCACCCCTCCACTTT
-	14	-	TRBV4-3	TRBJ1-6	CASSWERANSPLHF	TGCGCCAGCAGCTGGGAGAGGGCTAATTCGCCCCTCCACTTT
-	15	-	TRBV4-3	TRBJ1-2	CASSQWRETFAGYTF	TGCGCCAGCAGCCAATGGCGAGAGACTTTCGCGGGCTACACCTTC
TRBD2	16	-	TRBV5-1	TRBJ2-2	CASSLVAKRGAGELFF	TGCGCCAGCAGCTTGGTGGCCAAGCGGGGGGCCGGGGAGCTGTTTTTT
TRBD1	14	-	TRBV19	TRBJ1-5	CASSLGTGNQPQHF	TGTGCCAGTAGTCTCGGGACAGGCAATCAGCCCCAGCATTTT
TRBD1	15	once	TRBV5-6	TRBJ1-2	CASSLGDREGYGYTF	TGTGCCAGCAGCTTGGGGGACAGGGAGGGCTATGGCTACACCTTC
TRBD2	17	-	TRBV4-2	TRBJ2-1	CASSQGTSGGDINEQFF	TGTGCCAGCAGCCAAGGCACTAGCGGGGGGGATATCAATGAGCAGTTCTTC
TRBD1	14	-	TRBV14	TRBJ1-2	CASSPGQGVYGYTF	TGTGCCAGCAGCCCGGGACAGGGGGTCTATGGCTACACCTTC
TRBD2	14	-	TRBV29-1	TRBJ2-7	CSVRGPAGGVEQYF	TGCAGCGTTAGGGGCCCAGCGGGGGGGGTCGAGCAGTACTTC
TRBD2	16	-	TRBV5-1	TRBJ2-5	CASSLGSGGSQETQYF	TGCGCCAGCAGCTTGGGTAGCGGGGGGTCCCAAGAGACCCAGTACTTC
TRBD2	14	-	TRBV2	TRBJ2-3	CATRLAGGTDTQYF	TGTGCCACCCGACTAGCGGGGGGCACAGATACGCAGTATTTT
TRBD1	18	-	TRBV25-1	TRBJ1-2	CASSEWGTGGDNNYGYTF	TGTGCCAGCAGTGAATGGGGGACAGGGGGCGACAATAACTATGGCTACACCTTC
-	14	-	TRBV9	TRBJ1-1	CASRRGGSLTEAFF	TGTGCCAGCAGGAGAGGAGGGAGTCTTACTGAAGCTTTCTTT